These 16 T cell receptor beta chains were sequenced from one sample in a study of T-cell reconstitution after alpha-beta-depleted transplantation in children. Unique molecular identifiers were incorporated when the TCRbeta library was constructed. TCRdb reanalysed the PCR reads using MiXCR and keeps one entry per CDR3 protein. The sample yields about 980,000 distinct CDR3 sequences, about 30% seen once. This sample comprised PBMCs, mostly from graft donor cells, obtained 360 days after TCRalphabeta/CD19-depleted stem cell transplant. All receptors derive from a boy in the first two years of life who had a stem cell transplant for SCID, so the T cells may come from the graft donor.

V and J are TRBV12-3 or TRBV12-4 and TRBJ1-4; 10 bases map to TRBD1. The CDR3 loop spans 15 amino acids. After removal of 5 bases from V and 6 bases from J, the junction contained 6 bases not matched to a gene. CDR3 bases: TGTGCCAGCAGTCCTAGGGGGACAGGGGATGAAAAACTGTTTTTT. Protein: CASSPRGTGDEKLFF.

V and J are TRBV20-1 and TRBJ2-1; D uncertain. The V gene's germline CDR1 is DFQATT and CDR2 SNEGSKA (reference sequence). This CDR3 comprises 10 residues. The V and J ends lost 5 bases and 10 bases respectively, with 9 bases between them. CDR3 nucleotides: TGCAGTGCTGTCCCTGACGAGCAGTTCTTC. Amino acid sequence: CSAVPDEQFF.

This chain connects TRBV29-1 to TRBJ2-1, with no clear D. Germline values: CDR1 SQVTM, CDR2 ANQGSEA. The CDR3 spans 12 residues. V gave up 1 base and J gave up 8 bases, with 9 bases separating them. As DNA, the CDR3 is TGCAGCGTTGAAGCAAGGGTAGATGAGCAGTTCTTC. Translation: CSVEARVDEQFF.

V is TRBV7-2 and J is TRBJ2-3, with no clear D. CDR3 length equals 16 residues. With 5 bases removed from V and 1 base from J, the gap between germline ends came to 16 bases. Germline V CDR1 and CDR2: SGHTA, FQGNSA. As DNA, the CDR3 is TGTGCCAGCAGCCTAAGTAGGACCGTAGGCACAGATACGCAGTATTTT. Translated: CASSLSRTVGTDTQYF.

This clonotype has just a few counts. The chain combines TRBV7-9 with TRBJ1-1, with D unclear. Per the germline V gene, CDR1 is SEHNR and CDR2 is FQNEAQ (reference sequence). V was pared by 4 bases and J by 0 bases, with 18 bases between. The CDR3 is 17 amino acids. The CDR3 sequence is CASSSPWVTRMNTEAFF. The CDR3 nucleotides are TGTGCCAGCAGCTCGCCATGGGTGACCCGAATGAACACTGAAGCTTTCTTT. The full variable domain, with the rest looked up from reference TRBV7-9 and TRBJ1-1, is DTGVSQNPRHKITKRGQNVTFRCDPISEHNRLYWYRQTLGQGPEFLTYFQNEAQLEKSRLLSDRFSAERPKGSFSTLEIQRTEQGDSAMYLCASSSPWVTRMNTEAFFGQGTRLTVV.

The chain couples TRBV7-9 to TRBJ1-2; no firm D call. The germline V and J ends were trimmed by 5 bases and 5 bases, with 15 bases remaining between them. This CDR3 region has 14 residues. In germline, CDR1 is SEHNR, CDR2 FQNEAQ (reference sequence). CDR3 in amino acids: CASSHPGSLYGYTF. CDR3 coding DNA: TGTGCCAGCAGCCACCCGGGATCCCTATATGGCTACACCTTC.

This chain connects TRBV7-2 to TRBJ1-2; no reliable D call. From germline, CDR1 is SGHTA and CDR2 FQGNSA. V lost 4 bases and J lost 0, with 6 bases in between. This CDR3 has 13 residues. The CDR3 bases are TGTGCCAGCAGCTGGACTTCTAACTATGGCTACACCTTC. Its translation: CASSWTSNYGYTF. Using reference TRBV7-2 and TRBJ1-2 for the parts outside the CDR3, the full variable domain is GAGVSQSPSNKVTEKGKDVELRCDPISGHTALYWYRQSLGQGLEFLIYFQGNSAPDKSGLPSDRFSAERTGGSVSTLTIQRTQQEDSAVYLCASSWTSNYGYTFGSGTRLTVV.

This clonotype has only a few counts. The V call is TRBV5-1, the J call TRBJ2-3, with 8 bases lining up with TRBD1. The CDR3 sequence is 12 residues long. Germline CDR1 SGHRS, CDR2 YFSETQ. J lost 10 bases, V lost 4 bases, and 5 bases had no gene match. CDR3 in DNA: TGCGCCAGCAGCACGGACAGGGAAGCGCAGTATTTT. This gives the protein CASSTDREAQYF.

This clonotype turned up a few times. The V gene is TRBV12-3 or TRBV12-4, the J gene TRBJ2-3; 7 nucleotides match TRBD1. The CDR3 runs to 13 residues. Losses at the gene ends were 8 bases for V and 5 bases for J; bases not matched to a gene: 7. The CDR3 nucleotides are TGTGCCAGCCAAACAGGGGATGGAGATACGCAGTATTTT. Protein: CASQTGDGDTQYF.

This clonotype was found a few times. This sequence joins TRBV7-9 and TRBJ1-6; the D gene is possibly TRBD1 (6 bases). There are 15 residues in the CDR3. The ends were cut back, 2 bases at V and 7 bases at J, with 12 bases in the middle. The germline V gene has CDR1 SEHNR and CDR2 FQNEAQ (reference sequence). The CDR3 bases are TGTGCCAGCAGCTTAATACAGGGACCAAATTCACCCCTCCACTTT. This gives the protein CASSLIQGPNSPLHF.

This clonotype was recorded a few times. The chain combines TRBV2 with TRBJ1-2; possible D gene TRBD1, 5 bases. Germline-derived CDR1 and CDR2 are SNHLY and FYNNEI. This CDR3 comprises 15 residues. Trimming pared 2 bases from V and 1 base from J, leaving 11 bases between. Here the CDR3 reads CASSESGQGNYGYTF. The CDR3, as DNA: TGTGCCAGCAGTGAATCCGGGCAGGGTAACTATGGCTACACCTTC.

The chain uses TRBV28 and TRBJ1-4; a possible D gene is TRBD1 (6 bases). The germline V gene encodes CDR1 MDHEN and CDR2 SYDVKM. V lost 3 bases and J lost 0, with 20 bases in between. The CDR3 extends over 19 amino acids. CDR3 coding DNA: TGTGCCAGCAGTTTTCTTTTAACAGGGAGCGCCCCAACTAATGAAAAACTGTTTTTT. Residues: CASSFLLTGSAPTNEKLFF.

This clonotype was counted ten times or more. One end of the junction fails to match germline, which may point to a read error. J is TRBJ2-7 and V is TRBV12-3 or TRBV12-4; D not certain. This CDR3 is built from 11 residues. CDR3 DNA: TGTGCCAGCAGTTTAGGAGGAAAGGGAATCTTC. Encoded protein: CASSLGGKGIF.

In this sample, this clonotype turned up many times. V usage is TRBV7-9 and J usage is TRBJ2-7, with TRBD1 matching over 7 bases. Germline trimming cut 1 base from V and 2 bases from J; bases unmatched to any gene: 5. The CDR3 covers 15 residues. The germline CDR1 and CDR2 sequences are SEHNR and FQNEAQ (reference sequence). The CDR3 DNA reads as TGTGCCAGCAGCTTAGGGACCGACAGGGCCTACGAGCAGTACTTC. This translates into CASSLGTDRAYEQYF.

Only a few counts were recorded for this clonotype. V gene TRBV12-3 or TRBV12-4 combines with J gene TRBJ2-2, with TRBD2 matching 12 bases. Losses at the gene ends were 2 bases for V and 7 bases for J; bases not matched to a gene: 8. The CDR3 is made up of 17 amino acids. CDR3 nucleotides: TGTGCCAGCAGTTTACCAAGACTAGCGGGGGATAACGGGGAGCTGTTTTTT. Its protein product is CASSLPRLAGDNGELFF.

This clonotype was found a few times. The rearrangement joins TRBV9 to TRBJ2-2; 7 bases are shared with TRBD2. The CDR3 contains 17 residues. Per the germline V gene, CDR1 is SGDLS and CDR2 is YYNGEE. V was clipped by 4 bases and J by 1 base; unmatched bases: 10. The CDR3 DNA reads TGTGCCAGCAGCCCGATCGCCGGCGGGGGGAACACCGGGGAGCTGTTTTTT. It yields the protein CASSPIAGGGNTGELFF.